This T cell receptor beta chain was obtained from a study of T cells in localized non-small cell lung cancer. Note on this clone: No antigen is known for it.

Overall study results and limits: Turning up in adjacent lung were a median about 61 of the top 100 tumor clones. Greater blood T cell density accompanied longer overall survival.

Clones were read by immunoSEQ multiplex PCR, and TCRdb kept only the in-frame ones, dropping some. Among 3,000 to 3,500 clones listed, 25% to 30% were seen once. The clonotype originates from a male donor at least 60 years old with stage I lung adenocarcinoma. The material was lung tumor tissue, obtained before any cancer treatment.

The CDR3: CASSPLGAGESVAFF. The CDR3 DNA is TGTGCCAGCAGTCCCCTTGGCGCGGGGGAATCGGTGGCTTTCTTT. The rearrangement uses TRBV6-8 and TRBJ1-1; D possibly corresponds to TRBD1 (5 bases). The ends were cut back, 5 bases at V and 11 bases at J, with 24 bases in the middle. Germline-derived CDR1 and CDR2 are MNHGY and SAAAGT. CDR3 length: 15 residues.